This paragraph covers one TCR beta chain sequence. The antigen remains unidentified. This entry comes from a study of cytomegalovirus exposure and HLA in healthy donors. About the research overall: Some 200 million T cells yielded roughly 120 million unique TCR beta sequences, as an earlier analysis found. General observations from the study: Some highly shared sequence variants likely arose as a pipeline artifact. Researchers reported in a later analysis that a missense DCLRE1C variant was tied to TCR beta V- and J-gene trimming.

Germline assignment: CDR1 SGHRS and CDR2 YFSETQ. The length of the CDR3 is 16 residues. The germline V and J ends were trimmed by 0 bases and 5 bases, with 16 bases remaining between them. The study ran its PCR with 60 Vbeta and 13 Jbeta primers. Per the original methods: An analysis performed later counted 60 million to 90 million unique TCR beta chains (roughly 10 million of them shared). Sequencing was performed with immunoSEQ multiplex PCR; in TCRdb, only in-frame clones are kept and a portion is missing. D and trimming were read from the DNA, whereas the V and J calls and clone size are those reported in that table. This sample has tens of thousands of clones, with around four fifths found just once.

Sequences were obtained from PBMCs. The chain combines TRBV5-1 with TRBJ2-3, with a tentative D call TRBD2 (7 bases). The receptor was derived from a male donor in good health and CMV-seropositive. The CDR3 DNA sequence: TGCGCCAGCAGCTTGGCCGGGGCGGGGGCGGGAGATACGCAGTATTTT. Translating gives CASSLAGAGAGDTQYF.